The clone carrying this TCR beta chain has more than one count but fewer than ten. Its target is unknown. This CDR3 contains 18 residues. CDR1 MDHEN and CDR2 SYDVKM come from the germline V gene. The V gene end was trimmed by 6 bases and the J gene end by 2 bases; junction bases not matched to a gene: 16. This entry belongs to a study of identical twins. Study observations and caveats: With beta out-of-frame sequences, excess sharing by twins was weaker. Models underestimated out-of-frame TCR alpha sharing in monozygotic twins. Memory repertoires showed no such pattern, whereas abundant cord blood beta clonotypes carried fewer insertions.

Carrying unique molecular identifiers, the cDNA also gained a universal primer site through template switching. MiXCR was run by TCRdb on the 5' RACE reads, yielding one entry per CDR3 protein. The sample records around 960,000 distinct CDR3 sequences, roughly 12% being singletons. The sample also formed part of further work on yellow fever vaccine responses in identical twins.

The V and J genes are TRBV28 and TRBJ2-7, with 10 positions matching TRBD1. This receptor was obtained from a woman younger than 30 in good health. Sample: PBMCs. CDR3 sequence (DNA): TGTGCCAGCAGACCCCAAGGCTCGGGGACAGGGGCCGCCTACGAGCAGTACTTC. Protein: CASRPQGSGTGAAYEQYF.